One sample yielded the 24 T cell receptor beta chains listed below, sequenced in a study of cytomegalovirus exposure and HLA in healthy donors. The PCR used 60 Vbeta and 13 Jbeta primers. The assay was immunoSEQ multiplex PCR, and TCRdb's table has in-frame clones only and misses some. The data contain 97,000 or so clones, approximately 77% of them singletons. The sample comprised PBMCs. These receptors were taken from a male donor in good health and CMV-seropositive.

This clone was counted only a few times. The chain combines TRBV5-4 with TRBJ1-4, with 9 nucleotides matching TRBD1. The ends lost 0 bases at V and 10 bases at J; junction bases unmatched: 4. Germline V CDR1 and CDR2: SGHNT, YYREEE (reference sequence). CDR3 length equals 14 residues. The CDR3 reads CASSLGQGGGKLFF. The CDR3 DNA reads as TGTGCCAGCAGCTTGGGACAGGGGGGAGGAAAACTGTTTTTT.

The chain employs TRBV7-9 and TRBJ1-3; TRBD1 is a possible D gene (5 bases). There are 17 residues in the CDR3. V gave up 1 base and J gave up 1 base, with 14 bases separating them. Germline CDR1 SEHNR, CDR2 FQNEAQ (reference sequence). In DNA form, the CDR3 reads TGTGCCAGCAGCTTAGATTTTCCGGGGGAATCTGGAAACACCATATATTTT. Encoded protein: CASSLDFPGESGNTIYF.

The J gene is TRBJ2-1, the V gene TRBV28; TRBD2 aligns across 10 bases. The CDR3 loop spans 15 amino acids. V gave up 4 bases and J gave up 8 bases; unmatched junction bases: 8. From germline, CDR1 is MDHEN and CDR2 SYDVKM. This CDR3 reads CASSSLAGVDYEQFF. CDR3 DNA: TGTGCCAGCAGTTCGCTAGCGGGAGTAGACTATGAGCAGTTCTTC.

This rearrangement joins TRBV30 to TRBJ2-1; D remains unclear. Per the germline V gene, CDR1 is GTSNPN and CDR2 is SVGIG (reference sequence). The CDR3 consists of 14 residues. With 5 bases removed from V and 0 bases from J, the gap between germline ends came to 11 bases. This CDR3 reads CAWDRSSSYNEQFF. DNA for the CDR3: TGTGCCTGGGATCGAAGTAGCTCCTACAATGAGCAGTTCTTC.

The chain has TRBV19 and TRBJ1-1, with unresolved D. Between the trimmed V and J ends, which lost 5 bases and 0 bases, there was a span of 13 bases. Germline V gene sequence: CDR1 LNHDA, CDR2 SQIVND (reference sequence). CDR3 length: 15 residues. Here the CDR3 DNA reads TGTGCCAGTAGTCGAACCACCGGGTTGAACACTGAAGCTTTCTTT. The encoded protein is CASSRTTGLNTEAFF.

The chain uses TRBV6-5 and TRBJ2-3, with TRBD1 identical over 10 bases. CDR1 is MNHEY and CDR2 is SVGAGI in the germline V gene. Germline trimming cut 0 bases from V and 7 bases from J; bases unmatched to any gene: 7. The CDR3 is 16 amino acids. The CDR3: CASSYSGGTGVHTQYF. CDR3 coding DNA: TGTGCCAGCAGTTACTCGGGCGGGACAGGGGTACATACGCAGTATTTT.

The CDR3 is CASSERDRAYNEQFF. The CDR3 DNA reads as TGTGCCAGCAGCGAACGGGACAGGGCCTACAATGAGCAGTTCTTC. The J gene is TRBJ2-1, the V gene TRBV9, with TRBD1 identical over 9 bases. This CDR3 is 15 amino acids long. With 3 bases clipped from V and 2 bases from J, the junction kept 3 bases outside the gene matches. Germline loops: CDR1 SGDLS, CDR2 YYNGEE.

The CDR3 DNA reads as TGTGCCAGCAGTGGGGGACAGAGTGGCTACACCTTC. As protein: CASSGGQSGYTF. The chain has TRBV6-6 and TRBJ1-2; 7 bases are a match to TRBD1. Unmatched junction bases numbered 4, after V lost 5 bases and J lost 7 bases. Germline CDR1 is MNHNY and CDR2 is SVGAGI (reference sequence). The CDR3 loop spans 12 amino acids.

This clone came up a few times. The chain has TRBV7-2 and TRBJ2-7; 8 nucleotides match TRBD2. J lost 5 bases, V lost 3 bases, and 12 bases had no gene match. Germline loops: CDR1 SGHTA, CDR2 FQGNSA. This CDR3 has 16 residues. This chain's CDR3 is CASSFDFRLAWNEQYF. The DNA of the CDR3 is TGTGCCAGCAGCTTCGACTTTAGACTAGCGTGGAACGAGCAGTACTTC.

The rearrangement uses TRBV27 and TRBJ1-2, with unresolved D. The germline gives CDR1 MNHEY, CDR2 SMNVEV (reference sequence). The CDR3 is 13 amino acids. Trimming cost V 5 bases and J 1 base, with 8 bases left between them. The chain's CDR3 is CASSPTLNYGYTF. The CDR3 nucleotides are TGTGCCAGCAGTCCGACACTTAACTATGGCTACACCTTC.

This clone turned up a few times. Other DNA sequences from this sample encode an identical CDR3 as well. J is TRBJ1-2 and V is TRBV4-3; no clear D gene. The CDR3 runs 12 residues. CDR1 is LGHNA, CDR2 YSLEER, per germline. The V and J ends lost 1 base and 4 bases respectively, with 4 bases between them. CDR3 sequence: CASSQAGYGYTF. The CDR3 DNA follows: TGCGCCAGCAGCCAAGCCGGCTATGGCTACACCTTC.

The rearrangement joins TRBV2 to TRBJ2-4; the D gene is possibly TRBD1 (6 bases). The V end lost 6 bases, the J end lost 6 bases, and 12 bases lay between the germline ends. The CDR3 length is 13 residues. Germline V gene sequence: CDR1 SNHLY, CDR2 FYNNEI. The CDR3 spells CASRGDTLNIQYF. The CDR3 DNA sequence: TGTGCCAGCAGGGGGGACACCTTAAACATTCAGTACTTC. The complete variable domain, with remaining parts taken from reference TRBV2 and TRBJ2-4, reads EPEVTQTPSHQVTQMGQEVILRCVPISNHLYFYWYRQILGQKVEFLVSFYNNEISEKSEIFDDQFSVERPDGSNFTLKIRSTKLEDSAMYFCASRGDTLNIQYFGAGTRLSVL.

The chain recombines TRBV5-4 with TRBJ2-5, with D hard to call. Germline V gives CDR1 SGHNT, CDR2 YYREEE (reference sequence). Deletions cut 0 bases from V and 7 bases from J, with 10 bases between. This CDR3 is built from 13 residues. The CDR3 region is CASSLGEVGTQYF. CDR3 DNA sequence: TGTGCCAGCAGCTTGGGTGAGGTAGGGACCCAGTACTTC.

This clone was found once. CDR3 in amino acids: CASSQDQRDNYGYTF. DNA of the CDR3: TGCGCCAGCAGCCAAGATCAACGCGATAACTATGGCTACACCTTC. V gene TRBV4-3 combines with J gene TRBJ1-2; D not resolved. The germline gives CDR1 LGHNA, CDR2 YSLEER. This CDR3 contains 15 residues. Between the trimmed V and J ends, which lost 0 bases and 1 base, there was a span of 9 bases.

The chain links TRBV30 to TRBJ1-5; D is uncertain. Per the germline V gene, CDR1 is GTSNPN and CDR2 is SVGIG (reference sequence). The CDR3 is 14 amino acids. V lost 2 bases and J 0 bases, leaving 8 bases between the germline ends. CDR3 residues: CAWSLGLSNQPQHF. CDR3 DNA: TGTGCCTGGAGTCTCGGACTTAGCAATCAGCCCCAGCATTTT.

The genes are TRBV19 and TRBJ2-5, with TRBD1 as a possible D gene (8 bases). The end of the DNA aligns better with TRBJ2-7, so the J call may be wrong. This CDR3 is built from 13 residues. The germline V gene has CDR1 LNHDA and CDR2 SQIVND (reference sequence). CDR3 DNA: TGTGCCAGTAGTACCTACAGGGGGGGCGAGCAGTACTTC. Its translation: CASSTYRGGEQYF.

The CDR3 is CASTTGFYEQYF. The CDR3 DNA follows: TGTGCCAGCACCACAGGGTTCTACGAGCAGTACTTC. The gene calls are TRBV2 and TRBJ2-7, with a weak D call TRBD1 (6 bases). Germline-derived CDR1 and CDR2 are SNHLY and FYNNEI. The CDR3 extends over 12 amino acids. Deletions cut 7 bases from V and 3 bases from J, with 10 bases between.

The V call is TRBV5-1, the J call TRBJ2-1; TRBD1 matches at 11 bases. V dropped 4 bases and J dropped 7; count of bases not matched to a gene: 7. Germline assignment: CDR1 SGHRS and CDR2 YFSETQ. The CDR3 consists of 15 residues. CDR3 loop: CASSGGQGAHNEQFF. The CDR3 DNA sequence: TGCGCCAGCAGCGGAGGACAGGGGGCGCATAATGAGCAGTTCTTC.

The chain has TRBV19 and TRBJ2-3, with 7 nucleotides matching TRBD1. The V gene's germline CDR1 is LNHDA and CDR2 SQIVND (reference sequence). The J segment lost 4 bases and the V segment lost 10 bases, leaving 8 bases of the junction unmatched. The length of the CDR3 is 13 residues. The CDR3 reads CATSGGWADTQYF. CDR3 nucleotides: TGTGCCACCTCAGGGGGTTGGGCAGATACGCAGTATTTT.

This chain uses TRBV7-2 with TRBJ2-7, with a tentative D call TRBD1 (5 bases). This CDR3 contains 14 residues. The ends were cut back, 1 base at V and 0 bases at J, with 7 bases in the middle. Germline CDR1 and CDR2: SGHTA and FQGNSA. The CDR3 DNA reads as TGTGCCAGCAGCTTAGGCAGGGCCTCCTACGAGCAGTACTTC. Translating it yields CASSLGRASYEQYF.

V gene TRBV5-1 combines with J gene TRBJ1-4, with D maybe TRBD1 (6 bases). Germline V gene data show CDR1 as SGHRS and CDR2 as YFSETQ. This CDR3 is 15 amino acids long. Deletions cut 7 bases from V and 4 bases from J, with 17 bases between. CDR3 amino acids: CASRRVGGVNEKLFF. The CDR3 DNA reads as TGCGCCAGCCGGCGTGTAGGGGGGGTTAATGAAAAACTGTTTTTT.

The V call is TRBV10-3, the J call TRBJ2-1, with 8 bases aligning to TRBD2. CDR1 and CDR2 (germline): ENHRY, SYGVKD. Germline trimming cut 3 bases from V and 8 bases from J; bases unmatched to any gene: 3. This CDR3 spans 13 amino acids. CDR3 protein: CAISEVGRDEQFF. CDR3 sequence (DNA): TGTGCCATCAGTGAAGTCGGGAGGGATGAGCAGTTCTTC.

J is TRBJ1-4 and V is TRBV30, with TRBD1 as a possible D gene (5 bases). Germline CDR1 GTSNPN, CDR2 SVGIG (reference sequence). The V gene lost 4 bases and the J gene lost 3 bases, with 15 bases spanning the gap. CDR3 size: 15 residues. The CDR3, as DNA: TGTGCCTGGAACGGGGGGTTTTCATCTAATGAAAAACTGTTTTTT. It encodes CAWNGGFSSNEKLFF.

About this clone: The junction shows a germline mismatch at one end, possibly a read error. V usage is TRBV5-1 and J usage is TRBJ2-6; D possibly corresponds to TRBD1 (5 bases). The CDR3 loop spans 15 amino acids. CDR1 and CDR2 from the germline V gene are SGHRS and YFSETQ. Here the CDR3 DNA reads TGCGCCAGCAGCTCGTTCTCCCCTGGGGCCAACGGCCTGACTTTC. It encodes CASSSFSPGANGLTF.